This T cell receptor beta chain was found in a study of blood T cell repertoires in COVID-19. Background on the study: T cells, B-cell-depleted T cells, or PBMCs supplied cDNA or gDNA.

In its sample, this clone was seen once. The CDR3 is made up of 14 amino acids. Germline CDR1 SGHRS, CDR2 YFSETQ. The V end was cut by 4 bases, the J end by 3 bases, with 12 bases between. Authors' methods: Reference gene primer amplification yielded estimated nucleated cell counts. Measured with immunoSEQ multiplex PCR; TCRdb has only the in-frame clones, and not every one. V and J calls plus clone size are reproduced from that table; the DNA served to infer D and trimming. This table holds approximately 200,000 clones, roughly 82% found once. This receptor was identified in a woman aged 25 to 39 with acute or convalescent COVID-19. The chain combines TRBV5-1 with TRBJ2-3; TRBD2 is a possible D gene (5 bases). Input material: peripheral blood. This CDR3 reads CASSPGRGTDTQYF. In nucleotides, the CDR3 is TGCGCCAGCAGCCCCGGACGCGGGACAGATACGCAGTATTTT.